This T cell receptor beta chain is from a study of T cells in Graves' hyperthyroidism and ophthalmopathy. The CDR3 totals 15 residues. V lost 3 bases to trimming and J lost 2 bases; unmatched junction nucleotides: 0. Germline values: CDR1 MNHNS, CDR2 SASEGT. The source material, RNA transcripts, was used to amplify TCR beta CDR3 regions. A set of HTBI primers served as the primers for a first-round RT-PCR of the TCR CDR3. MiXCR, applied by TCRdb to the multiplex PCR reads, yields one record per CDR3 protein. Here the sample spans about 400,000 distinct CDR3 sequences, approximately 15% being singletons. Diagnostic decisions used clinical symptoms, serum thyroxine and TRAb, thyroid ultrasound and orbital computed tomography.

The source is a woman between 18 and 30 years old with Graves' hyperthyroidism. The specimen was blood. The chain joins TRBV6-1 to TRBJ2-1, with TRBD2 matching 11 bases. CDR3 sequence: CASSETSGAYNEQFF. For the CDR3, the DNA is TGTGCCAGCAGTGAGACTAGCGGGGCCTACAATGAGCAGTTCTTC.